This record concerns one TCR beta chain sequence. It lacks a known antigen. Nothing much larger sits one base from this clone, and base qualities are not available. The record originates from a study of blood T cell repertoires in COVID-19 (dated by TCRdb to between 2020 and 2021). As for the study more broadly: Samples from collaborators originated in the United States, Italy and Spain and spanned both the acute and convalescent phases of COVID-19. The repertoires were made available in a free public database intended to serve as a resource for research on the immune response to SARS-CoV-2. Deeply sampled blood TCRbeta repertoires from subjects exposed to, actively infected with, or recovered from COVID-19 were included in the dataset. The sample metadata nearly always contained a de-identified subject ID, COVID-19 status, age in years and sex. The prospective study material was composed of cDNA or gDNA derived from T cells, B-cell-depleted T cells, or PBMCs. HLA class I and class II types, where available, came from metadata supplied by the sample provider rather than from assay-based typing. Samples came from the ongoing ImmuneRACE study (first 160 participants) plus 1,254 subjects from 6 global collaborators. Points the paper makes about the study in general: The amount of clinical and demographic metadata varied by source and participant and was provided uncurated.

The immunoSEQ Assay, a bias-controlled multiplex PCR, was used to amplify TCRbeta CDR3 regions from genomic DNA. Concerning the study's data processing: The number of nucleated cells in each sample was estimated from the amplification of reference gene primers within the assay. Sequence reads were collapsed and filtered to measure the absolute abundance of every unique TCRbeta CDR3 rearrangement. For each sample, productive Simpson clonality was calculated as the square root of Simpson's diversity index over productive rearrangements. TCRdb mirrors the immuneACCESS table, restricted to in-frame sequences. Some clones are absent from its copies; in checked studies, under half trace to an unresolved V gene, and the reason for the others is unknown. V and J calls and clone size are given by that table; D and trimming were obtained from the DNA. For this sample there are tens of thousands of clones; about 88% appear just once. The ten most abundant clones make up 1.3% to 1.5% of the sample.

Sequences LGHDT (CDR1) and YNNKEL (CDR2) are obtained from the germline V gene (reference sequence). The CDR3 has 13 amino acids, counting the end cysteine and phenylalanine. Only the CDR3 part of the read is kept: 39 bases, read in frame from the first base. V and J are truncated by 5 bases and 2 bases respectively, leaving an intervening sequence of 9 bases. Whole blood was collected in K2EDTA tubes by collaborating institutions according to the institutions' own protocols. For TCRbeta analysis, collaborators shipped samples in one of three forms: frozen whole blood, isolated PBMCs, or DNA extracted from either of those sample types.

The sequencing sample was made of peripheral blood. The TCR comes from a human donor in a cohort sampled during active COVID-19. The chain uses TRBV3-1 (or the pseudogene TRBV3-2) and TRBJ2-5, with TRBD1 as a weak D call on 5 bases. The CDR3 sequence is CASSYRLQETQYF. The nucleotide sequence reads as follows: TGTGCCAGCAGCTACAGGTTACAAGAGACCCAGTACTTC.